This T cell receptor (beta chain) was recovered during a study of blood T cell repertoires in COVID-19. Study information: COVID-19 samples, acute and convalescent, were from the United States, Italy and Spain. PBMCs, B-cell-depleted T cells, or T cells were the source of the cDNA or gDNA that made up the material.

The CDR3 length is 15 residues. V dropped 2 bases and J dropped 7; count of bases not matched to a gene: 10. Germline V gene lookup returns CDR1 MNHEY and CDR2 SMNVEV (reference sequence). This clone has only a few counts. In the study's own analysis: Estimation of nucleated cell counts was performed using reference gene primer amplification. The assay was immunoSEQ multiplex PCR, and TCRdb's table has in-frame clones only and misses some. The DNA gave D and trimming, while V, J and clone size come from that table. The table lists tens of thousands of clones, approximately 88% of them singletons. This clonotype originated in a man between 65 and 79 years old with active COVID-19. The chain has TRBV27 and TRBJ2-7; TRBD1 matches 8 bases. The source material was peripheral blood. CDR3 protein: CASSLSRGLLNEQYF. In DNA form, the CDR3 reads TGTGCCAGCAGTTTAAGCAGGGGGCTCCTAAATGAGCAGTACTTC.